Listed below are T cell receptor beta chains from one sample, sequenced in a study of shared clonotypes between healthy human individuals. Profiled with immunoSEQ multiplex PCR; TCRdb holds only in-frame clones, not every one. The profile shows a few million clones, approximately 95% of them singletons. Sequencing was carried out using naive CD4+ T cells from PBMCs. The receptors were sampled from a man between 18 and 35 years old in good health. Some clones in this sample may be carry-over from other donors' samples. Both conserved end residues are part of each CDR3. Each record gives: CDR3 protein, V gene, J gene, CDR3 length.

CASTDPTGANVLTF,TRBV7-9,TRBJ2-6,14
CASSLGQLFNEKLFF,TRBV7-9,TRBJ1-4,15
CAWRRNWDTDTQYF,TRBV30,TRBJ2-3,14
CASSSVASFQETQYF,TRBV5-1,TRBJ2-5,15
CASSVGIGGAGGPINTQYF,TRBV9,TRBJ2-3,19
CASSALSTDTQYF,TRBV9,TRBJ2-3,13
CASSSFGQPQHF,TRBV28,TRBJ1-5,12
CASSSGGNYGYTF,TRBV5-1,TRBJ1-2,13
CASRPGTAYGYTF,TRBV28,TRBJ1-2,13
CASSNLQGQQYF,TRBV6-5,TRBJ2-7,12
CASSPSDVNTIYF,TRBV18,TRBJ1-3,13
CASSLIRTGSSGANVLTF,TRBV28,TRBJ2-6,18
CATSAGTLYDEQYF,TRBV15,TRBJ2-7,14
CASSSRQGDYGYTF,TRBV4-3,TRBJ1-2,14
CASSGQGGTEAFF,TRBV2,TRBJ1-1,13
CASSQTGEGTGELFF,TRBV6-6,TRBJ2-2,15
CASSIRTGGAYGYTF,TRBV19,TRBJ1-2,15
CASSDLRRQGQEKLFF,TRBV18,TRBJ1-4,16
CASRPSRVPETQYF,TRBV28,TRBJ2-5,14
CASSLVGGLRYGYTF,TRBV5-4,TRBJ1-2,15
CSARGRDTQYF,TRBV20-1,TRBJ2-3,11
CASSFQAVNQPQHF,TRBV6-1,TRBJ1-5,14
CASSKIQGESYNEQFF,TRBV19,TRBJ2-1,16
CASSRTSGRPGELFF,TRBV5-1,TRBJ2-2,15
CASRLSGSYEQYF,TRBV6-1,TRBJ2-7,13
CASSLAVGGTPSGNTIYF,TRBV4-3,TRBJ1-3,18
CASSVRTGIHEQFF,TRBV9,TRBJ2-1,14
CASSSGTALLNYGYTF,TRBV27,TRBJ1-2,16
CASSTEGQGANTIYF,TRBV28,TRBJ1-3,15
CASSSVGTAFYGYTF,TRBV28,TRBJ1-2,15
CASSQAGKGTEAFF,TRBV18,TRBJ1-1,14
CAWSVDREGTQYF,TRBV30,TRBJ2-5,13
CASSSGVVGNQPQHF,TRBV28,TRBJ1-5,15
CASSASGSAAEQYF,TRBV9,TRBJ2-7,14
CASSLATGGNQPQHF,TRBV28,TRBJ1-5,15
CASSSYRTALVEQYF,TRBV28,TRBJ2-7,15